This passage covers 25 T cell receptor beta chains from one sample sequenced in a study of CD8 T cells in ankylosing spondylitis (dated by TCRdb to the late 2010s). Library preparation used 5' RACE. TCRdb records Illumina HiSeq 2500 as the sequencer. TCRdb handled the public reads itself, with Q25 trimming in fastp and clone calling in MiXCR, and kept productive beta chains. Each CDR3 protein gets just one entry, which takes the most common genes and DNA from the rows behind it. This sample gives 350,000 or so distinct CDR3 sequences in total; roughly 14% of them show up just once. In total, the top ten clones hold 1.1% of the sample. The source material was blood, either unsorted or a sorted T cell fraction (not recorded which). The receptors come from a male donor with ankylosing spondylitis or in good health (not recorded which).

This clonotype was observed a handful of times. The V call is TRBV3-1, the J call TRBJ2-5, with D possibly matching TRBD2 (5 bases). The germline CDR1 and CDR2 sequences are LGHDT and YNNKEL (reference sequence). Trimming shortened V by 2 bases and J by 2 bases, and 9 bases separated the two germline ends. The CDR3 runs to 14 residues. CDR3 sequence reads: CASSQPDWQETQYF. The DNA for the CDR3 is TGTGCCAGCAGCCAACCGGACTGGCAAGAGACCCAGTACTTC.

This clonotype has only a few counts. CDR3 region: CASSRQGGGEQYF. The DNA of the CDR3 is TGTGCCAGCAGCCGCCAGGGAGGTGGCGAGCAGTACTTC. The genes are TRBV7-2 and TRBJ2-7; possibly TRBD2 for D (6 bases). CDR1 and CDR2 (germline): SGHTA, FQGNSA. V was cut by 5 bases and J by 6 bases, with 14 bases left in between. CDR3 size: 13 residues.

This clonotype occurred many times. The chain links TRBV12-3 or TRBV12-4 to TRBJ2-1; the D gene is possibly TRBD1 (5 bases). The CDR3 runs to 15 residues. V shed 5 bases and J shed 4 bases, with 15 bases lying between them. CDR3 amino acids: CASSLWLRGYNEQFF. The DNA for the CDR3 is TGTGCCAGCAGTCTTTGGCTAAGGGGATACAATGAGCAGTTCTTC.

This clonotype was found a few times. This chain joins TRBV5-1 and TRBJ2-3, with TRBD2 as a possible D gene (5 bases). Trimming took 7 bases from V and 2 from J, leaving 17 bases between them. The CDR3 length is 15 residues. Germline V gives CDR1 SGHRS, CDR2 YFSETQ. For the CDR3, the DNA is TGCGCCAGCCGATCTCTCGGACTTTCCACAGATACGCAGTATTTT. This codes for CASRSLGLSTDTQYF.

Comments on this clonotype: A read error may be the cause here, since a much bigger clone is one base away. J is TRBJ2-3 and V is TRBV9; TRBD2 matches at 9 bases. V lost 1 base to trimming and J lost 3 bases; unmatched junction nucleotides: 9. CDR1 and CDR2 from the germline V gene are SGDLS and YYNGEE. This CDR3 spans 17 amino acids. CDR3 DNA sequence: TGTGCCAGCAGCGTAAGGGCTGGCGGGGGGGCAACAGATACGCAGTATTTT. Protein sequence: CASSVRAGGGATDTQYF.

The rearrangement joins TRBV5-1 to TRBJ1-5, with D possibly TRBD1 on 6 matching bases. Trimming stripped 0 bases from V and 7 bases from J, with 14 bases between. Per germline, CDR1 SGHRS and CDR2 YFSETQ. CDR3 length: 15 amino acids. CDR3 loop: CASSLGGLVEQPQHF. The CDR3 DNA sequence: TGCGCCAGCAGCTTGGGGGGGCTGGTAGAACAGCCCCAGCATTTT.

V is TRBV30 and J is TRBJ2-2, with D possibly TRBD2 on 7 matching bases. Germline loops: CDR1 GTSNPN, CDR2 SVGIG (reference sequence). V lost 3 bases, J lost 3 bases, and 14 bases lay in between. The CDR3 contains 15 residues. This chain's CDR3 is CAWRGEGVYTGELFF. The CDR3 DNA follows: TGTGCCTGGAGGGGGGAGGGGGTCTACACCGGGGAGCTGTTTTTT.

This chain uses TRBV27 with TRBJ2-7, with 8 bases aligning to TRBD1. Trimming removed 4 bases from V and 6 bases from J; junction bases left unmatched: 8. The CDR3 is 14 residues long. Germline V CDR1 and CDR2: MNHEY, SMNVEV (reference sequence). DNA for the CDR3: TGTGCCAGCAGTTCGAGGACAGGGACCCGCGAGCAGTACTTC. This encodes CASSSRTGTREQYF.

This clonotype came up many times. The V and J genes are TRBV7-2 and TRBJ2-1; 7 bases are shared with TRBD2. V shed 4 bases, J shed 8 bases, and the junction held 5 bases outside the gene matches. Per the germline V gene, CDR1 is SGHTA and CDR2 is FQGNSA. CDR3 size: 13 residues. The CDR3 bases are TGTGCCAGCAGCTCACTTGGGGGGGATGAGCAGTTCTTC. It codes for CASSSLGGDEQFF.

V gene TRBV9 combines with J gene TRBJ1-2; 7 positions match TRBD1. The CDR3 runs 15 residues. The germline V gene encodes CDR1 SGDLS and CDR2 YYNGEE. Unmatched junction bases numbered 6, after V lost 0 bases and J lost 4 bases. The CDR3 loop is CASSVVGGGGYGYTF. CDR3 bases: TGTGCCAGCAGCGTAGTTGGAGGGGGCGGCTATGGCTACACCTTC.

The chain is built from TRBV7-2 and TRBJ2-7; 14 bases agree with TRBD2. In germline, CDR1 is SGHTA, CDR2 FQGNSA. This CDR3 is built from 17 residues. Germline trimming cut 3 bases from V and 3 bases from J; bases unmatched to any gene: 7. DNA for the CDR3: TGTGCCAGCAGCTTCGGACGGACTAGCGGGGGGCGCTACGAGCAGTACTTC. It is translated as CASSFGRTSGGRYEQYF.

This clonotype was picked up one time. The CDR3 protein is CASRTSDEAFF. CDR3 bases: TGCGCCAGCAGAACAAGTGATGAAGCTTTCTTT. The chain joins TRBV5-1 to TRBJ1-1, with D unresolved. Trimming pared 5 bases from V and 7 bases from J, leaving 9 bases between. The germline V gene has CDR1 SGHRS and CDR2 YFSETQ. The CDR3 extends over 11 amino acids.

The V and J genes are TRBV5-5 and TRBJ2-1; D possibly corresponds to TRBD1 (6 bases). Trimming cost V 4 bases and J 2 bases, with 13 bases left between them. CDR3 length: 15 amino acids. Germline loops: CDR1 SGHKS, CDR2 YYEKEE (reference sequence). The CDR3 reads CASSTTGTPYNEQFF. The CDR3 nucleotides are TGTGCCAGCAGCACCACAGGGACCCCCTACAATGAGCAGTTCTTC.

The chain is built from TRBV7-9 and TRBJ2-1, with TRBD2 identical over 10 bases. The CDR3 extends over 17 amino acids. CDR1 is SEHNR and CDR2 is FQNEAQ in the germline V gene (reference sequence). V was pared by 3 bases and J by 5 bases, with 10 bases of the junction left unmatched. The CDR3 loop is CASSFWGRTSGNNEQFF. CDR3 bases: TGTGCCAGCAGCTTTTGGGGGAGGACTAGCGGTAACAATGAGCAGTTCTTC. Full variable domain (rest looked up from reference TRBV7-9 and TRBJ2-1): DTGVSQNPRHKITKRGQNVTFRCDPISEHNRLYWYRQTLGQGPEFLTYFQNEAQLEKSRLLSDRFSAERPKGSFSTLEIQRTEQGDSAMYLCASSFWGRTSGNNEQFFGPGTRLTVL.

This sequence joins TRBV3-1 and TRBJ2-5, with D possibly being TRBD1 (5 bases). In germline, CDR1 is LGHDT, CDR2 YNNKEL (reference sequence). V lost 2 bases to trimming and J lost 4 bases, with 11 bases between them. The CDR3 contains 14 residues. The CDR3 sequence is CASSQSKGIETQYF. The CDR3 bases are TGTGCCAGCAGCCAATCTAAGGGGATAGAGACCCAGTACTTC.

The chain carries TRBV3-1 and TRBJ2-5; 11 bases fit TRBD1. Trimming at V came to 5 bases and at J to 3 bases, leaving 8 bases not matched to a gene. The germline CDR1 and CDR2 sequences are LGHDT and YNNKEL (reference sequence). The CDR3 consists of 16 residues. CDR3 protein: CASSNRDRGSEETQYF. The CDR3 DNA reads TGTGCCAGCAGCAACCGGGACAGGGGGTCGGAAGAGACCCAGTACTTC.

The chain has TRBV7-2 and TRBJ2-2; 8 bases align to TRBD2. The CDR3 runs 14 residues. V shed 1 base, J shed 6 bases, and the junction held 1 base outside the gene matches. Germline values: CDR1 SGHTA, CDR2 FQGNSA. The CDR3 here is CASSLVGGAGELFF. The DNA of the CDR3 is TGTGCCAGCAGCTTAGTCGGGGGGGCCGGGGAGCTGTTTTTT. The full variable domain, with the rest looked up from reference TRBV7-2 and TRBJ2-2, is GAGVSQSPSNKVTEKGKDVELRCDPISGHTALYWYRQSLGQGLEFLIYFQGNSAPDKSGLPSDRFSAERTGGSVSTLTIQRTQQEDSAVYLCASSLVGGAGELFFGEGSRLTVL.

A few counts support this clonotype. The chain has TRBV6-1 and TRBJ2-2; D uncertain. CDR1 and CDR2 from the germline V gene are MNHNS and SASEGT. Trimming cost V 10 bases and J 2 bases, with 14 bases left between them. The CDR3 length is 14 residues. CDR3 DNA: TGTGCCACCACAAAGAAAGATAACACCGGGGAGCTGTTTTTT. Protein product: CATTKKDNTGELFF.

The chain uses TRBV4-1 and TRBJ2-5, with D perhaps matching TRBD1 or TRBD2 (5 bases each). The germline V gene encodes CDR1 MGHRA and CDR2 YSYEKL. CDR3 length equals 13 residues. Trimming shortened V by 4 bases and J by 4 bases, and 10 bases separated the two germline ends. The CDR3 here is CASSLATAETQYF. The CDR3 DNA reads TGCGCCAGCAGCCTAGCGACAGCAGAGACCCAGTACTTC.

The genes are TRBV4-2 and TRBJ2-3; TRBD1 aligns across 8 bases. The V gene's germline CDR1 is LGHNA and CDR2 YNFKEQ. The trim removed 3 bases at V and 5 bases at J, leaving 7 bases unmatched. CDR3 size: 15 residues. Written as DNA, the CDR3 is TGTGCCAGCAGCCATGCCGGGACAGGAGAAGATACGCAGTATTTT. Encoded protein: CASSHAGTGEDTQYF.

The chain recombines TRBV6-5 with TRBJ1-6, with 11 bases lining up with TRBD1. The V gene's germline CDR1 is MNHEY and CDR2 SVGAGI. J gave up 7 bases and V 4 bases, and 6 bases lay outside the gene matches. This CDR3 contains 16 residues. CDR3 nucleotide sequence: TGTGCCAGCAGTTCCGGACAGGGGGCCTTCAATTCACCCCTCCACTTT. As protein: CASSSGQGAFNSPLHF.

This chain connects TRBV3-1 to TRBJ2-2, with TRBD1 identical over 10 bases. CDR1 is LGHDT, CDR2 YNNKEL, per germline (reference sequence). Trimming removed 1 base from V and 8 bases from J; junction bases left unmatched: 10. The length of the CDR3 is 17 residues. CDR3 in amino acids: CASSQVRQGALRGELFF. CDR3 bases: TGTGCCAGCAGCCAAGTCCGACAGGGGGCCTTGAGGGGGGAGCTGTTTTTT.

CDR3 DNA sequence: TGCGCCAGCAGCCAAGATTCAGCGGGAGGGGACGTCTACGAGCAGTACTTC. Translating gives CASSQDSAGGDVYEQYF. V usage is TRBV4-1 and J usage is TRBJ2-7, with 10 bases aligning to TRBD2. This CDR3 region has 17 residues. Unmatched junction bases numbered 8, after V lost 0 bases and J lost 3 bases. Germline loops: CDR1 MGHRA, CDR2 YSYEKL.

This chain uses TRBV5-1 with TRBJ1-6, with 7 bases aligning to TRBD1. The CDR3 runs to 14 residues. J gave up 14 bases and V 4 bases, and 12 bases lay outside the gene matches. Germline-derived CDR1 and CDR2 are SGHRS and YFSETQ. CDR3 protein: CASSVGQDPSTLHF. DNA for the CDR3: TGCGCCAGCAGCGTAGGACAGGACCCCTCAACCCTCCACTTT. Drawing the rest from reference TRBV5-1 and TRBJ1-6, the complete variable domain is KAGVTQTPRYLIKTRGQQVTLSCSPISGHRSVSWYQQTPGQGLQFLFEYFSETQRNKGNFPGRFSGRQFSNSRSEMNVSTLELGDSALYLCASSVGQDPSTLHFGNGTRLTVT.

This clonotype was observed at least ten times. J is TRBJ2-3 and V is TRBV10-2, with 8 bases that match TRBD1. Germline V CDR1 and CDR2: WSHSY, SAAADI. The junction had 11 bases not matched to a gene; V was cut back by 10 bases and J by 2 bases. The CDR3 extends over 15 amino acids. The CDR3 region is CATWLGQDHTDTQYF. DNA of the CDR3: TGCGCCACCTGGTTGGGACAGGACCACACAGATACGCAGTATTTT.